This T cell receptor beta chain was profiled in a study of blood T cell repertoires in COVID-19. The wider study: Researchers got acute and convalescent COVID-19 samples from the United States, Italy and Spain. PBMCs, B-cell-depleted T cells, or T cells were the source of the cDNA or gDNA that made up the material.

V gave up 8 bases and J gave up 6 bases, with 10 bases separating them. CDR1 and CDR2 (germline): MNHEY, SMNVEV (reference sequence). The CDR3 is made up of 11 amino acids. During active infection, Seattle patients enrolled and were then monitored through disease. In the original analysis: Amplification of reference gene primers provided the estimated nucleated cell counts. TCRdb's table, derived via immunoSEQ multiplex PCR, lists solely in-frame clones and lacks some. V and J calls plus clone size are reproduced from that table; the DNA served to infer D and trimming. This table has hundreds of thousands of clones, around 90% appearing once.

Sequencing input: peripheral blood. This TCR came from a woman in her forties or fifties with COVID-19, enrolled during active disease. The V gene is TRBV27, the J gene TRBJ1-2, with no clear D. The CDR3 DNA reads TGTGCCAGCTCCTCGGGTGATGGCTACACCTTC. This translates into CASSSGDGYTF.